This T cell receptor beta chain was profiled in a study of T cells in Graves' hyperthyroidism and ophthalmopathy. Study-wide results and caveats: Most thyroid clonotypes expanded above 0.001 appeared in blood too. Stable hyperthyroidism was told apart from ophthalmopathy by a model built on 13 V-J features.

There were TCR beta CDR3 regions amplified from RNA transcripts. An initial round of RT-PCR targeting the TCR CDR3 relied on the HTBI primer set. TCRdb re-derived calls from the multiplex PCR reads in MiXCR, one entry per CDR3 protein. The table shows hundreds of thousands of distinct CDR3 sequences, with 14% occurring only once. About this clonotype: Antigen specificity is unknown.

Germline V gene data show CDR1 as DFQATT and CDR2 as SNEGSKA (reference sequence). The CDR3 extends over 12 amino acids. Trimming took off 5 bases at V and 4 bases at J, with 12 bases between the two ends. The specimen sequenced was blood. The source is a young woman with Graves' hyperthyroidism. The V call is TRBV20-1, the J call TRBJ2-7; D assignment may be TRBD1 or TRBD2 (7 bases each). Here the CDR3 DNA reads TGCAGTGCTCCTCAGGGGGGGTACGAGCAGTACTTC. Amino acids: CSAPQGGYEQYF.